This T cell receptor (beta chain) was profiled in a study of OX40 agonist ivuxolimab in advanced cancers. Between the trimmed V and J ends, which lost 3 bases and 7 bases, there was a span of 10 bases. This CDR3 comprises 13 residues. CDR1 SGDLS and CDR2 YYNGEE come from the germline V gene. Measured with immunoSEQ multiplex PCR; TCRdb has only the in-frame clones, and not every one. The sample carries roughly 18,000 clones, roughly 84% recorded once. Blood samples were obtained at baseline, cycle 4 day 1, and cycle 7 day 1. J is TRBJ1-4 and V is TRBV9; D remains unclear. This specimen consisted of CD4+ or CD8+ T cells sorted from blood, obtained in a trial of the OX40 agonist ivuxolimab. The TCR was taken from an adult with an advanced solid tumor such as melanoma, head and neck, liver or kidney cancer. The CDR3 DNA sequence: TGTGCCAGCAGCGGGATGGCGGGTGAAAAACTGTTTTTT. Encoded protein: CASSGMAGEKLFF.